This T cell receptor beta chain derives from a study of Graves' ophthalmopathy and Graves' hyperthyroidism. Uncontrolled infections, pregnancy, lactation or other autoimmune diseases led to patient exclusion. Study-wide results and caveats: The model flagged ophthalmopathy progression at 55% to 71% sensitivity and 72% to 85% specificity. Discriminating ophthalmopathy from stable hyperthyroidism, a 13-signature model attained a sensitivity of about 88% and a specificity of about 79%.

From RNA, the CDR3 regions of TCR beta chains were amplified and sequenced. The authors performed first-round RT-PCR with HTBI primers and then a second-round multiplex PCR. TCRdb recomputed calls from the multiplex PCR reads with MiXCR, one row per CDR3 protein. The data hold about 220,000 distinct CDR3 sequences, with 20% to 25% observed a single time. This clonotype was recorded at least ten times. Its antigen is unidentified. Trimming stripped 3 bases from V and 5 bases from J, with 7 bases between. This CDR3 has 12 residues. In germline, CDR1 is LGHDT, CDR2 YNNKEL (reference sequence). This chain connects TRBV3-1 to TRBJ2-5; D is unclear. Sequencing was performed on peripheral blood. This sequence was found in a woman aged 45-65 years with Graves' ophthalmopathy. In DNA, the CDR3 is TGTGCCAGCAGCCACGCTCCGGAGACCCAGTACTTC. Protein: CASSHAPETQYF.